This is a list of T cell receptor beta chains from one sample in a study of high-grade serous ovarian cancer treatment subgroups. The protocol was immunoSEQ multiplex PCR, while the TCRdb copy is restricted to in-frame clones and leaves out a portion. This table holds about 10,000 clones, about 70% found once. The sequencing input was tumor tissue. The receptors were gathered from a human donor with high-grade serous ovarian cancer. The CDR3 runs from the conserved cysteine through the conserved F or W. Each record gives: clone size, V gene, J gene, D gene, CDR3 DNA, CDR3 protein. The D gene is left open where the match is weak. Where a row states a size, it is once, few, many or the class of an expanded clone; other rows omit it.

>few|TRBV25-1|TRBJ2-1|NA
TGTGCCAGCAGTGAATATTTCTACCATGAGCAGTTCTTC
CASSEYFYHEQFF
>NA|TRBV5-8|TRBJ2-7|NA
TGTGCCAGCAGCCCCGTCGGATGGCAGGGGGGTTACGAGCAGTACTTC
CASSPVGWQGGYEQYF
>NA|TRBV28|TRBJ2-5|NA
TGTGCCAGCAGTTTAGTCCAACAGGAGGCCCAGTACTTC
CASSLVQQEAQYF
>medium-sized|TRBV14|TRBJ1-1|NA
TGTGCCAGCAGCCAAGACTTGAACACTGAAGCTTTCTTT
CASSQDLNTEAFF
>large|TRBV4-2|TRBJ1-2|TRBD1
TGTGCCAGCAGCCAAGATATGGGGACAGGGTCGGGTGGCTACACCTTC
CASSQDMGTGSGGYTF
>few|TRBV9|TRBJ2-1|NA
TGTGCCAGCAGCCATGGGGGAACTCGAGGTGAGCAGTTCTTC
CASSHGGTRGEQFF
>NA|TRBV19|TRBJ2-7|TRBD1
TGTGCCAGTAGTTTCAACCGGGACAGCATATACGAGCAGTACTTC
CASSFNRDSIYEQYF
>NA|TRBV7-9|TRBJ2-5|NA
TGTGCCAGCAGCGTCCCGGGGTGGGAGACCCAGTACTTC
CASSVPGWETQYF
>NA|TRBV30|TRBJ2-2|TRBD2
TGTGCCTGGAGTGTTAAGAGGGGAGGGGCGAACACCGGGGAGCTGTTTTTT
CAWSVKRGGANTGELFF
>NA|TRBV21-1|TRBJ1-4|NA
TGTGCCAGCAGCAAAGAAGGGACAGGGAAAGCAGCTAATGAAAAACTGTTTTTT
CASSKEGTGKAANEKLFF
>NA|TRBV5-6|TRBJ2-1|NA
TGTGCCAGCAGCCCTCTGGGACGGCGGGGCAATGAGCAGTTCTTC
CASSPLGRRGNEQFF
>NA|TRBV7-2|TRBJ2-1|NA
TGTGCCACCGTCCGGACTCCATCCTACAATGAGCAGTTCTTC
CATVRTPSYNEQFF
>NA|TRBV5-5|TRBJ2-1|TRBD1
TGTGCCAGCAGCTTTGACAGGGGGAGGCTGTTCTTC
CASSFDRGRLFF
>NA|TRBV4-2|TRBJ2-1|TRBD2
TGTGCCAGCAGCCATCCTACTAGCGGGAGTTCCTACAATGAGCAGTTCTTC
CASSHPTSGSSYNEQFF
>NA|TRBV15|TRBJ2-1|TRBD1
TGTGCCACCAGCAGGGGACAGGCGGTTGGTGAGCAGTTCTTC
CATSRGQAVGEQFF
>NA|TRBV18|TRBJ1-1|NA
TGTGCCAGCTCACCCTCAGGTGGCGGGGCTGCCACTGAAGCTTTCTTT
CASSPSGGGAATEAFF
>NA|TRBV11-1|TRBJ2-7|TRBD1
TGTGCCAGCAGCCGGGACAGGGGACGCTACGAGCAGTACTTC
CASSRDRGRYEQYF
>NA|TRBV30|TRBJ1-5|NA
TGTGCCTGGAGCCAGGGAACCCTTATCAATCAGCCCCAGCATTTT
CAWSQGTLINQPQHF
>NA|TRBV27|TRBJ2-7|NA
TGTGCCAGCAGTATCCGGACGGGGCTTTACGAGCAGTACTTC
CASSIRTGLYEQYF
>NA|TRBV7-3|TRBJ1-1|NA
TGTGCCAGCAGTAGCCAGTCCAACACTGAAGCTTTCTTT
CASSSQSNTEAFF
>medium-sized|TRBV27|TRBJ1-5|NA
TGTGCCAGCAGTTTAGATAGCAATCAGCCCCAGCATTTT
CASSLDSNQPQHF
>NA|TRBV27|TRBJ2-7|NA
TGTGCCAGCACCGAACTAAGGACCCTGGGCTCACACGAGCAGTACTTC
CASTELRTLGSHEQYF
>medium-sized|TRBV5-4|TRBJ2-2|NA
TGTGCCAGCAGCTCTTTCGCGGCAGCGAGCACCGGGGAGCTGTTTTTT
CASSSFAAASTGELFF
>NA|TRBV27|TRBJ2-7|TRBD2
TGTGCCAGCAGTTCGAGCGGGAGGGCCTCCGACGAGCAGTACTTC
CASSSSGRASDEQYF
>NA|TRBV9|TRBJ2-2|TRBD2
TGTGCCAGCAGCGCCGGGACTAGCGGGAGGAGCACCGGGGAGCTGTTTTTT
CASSAGTSGRSTGELFF
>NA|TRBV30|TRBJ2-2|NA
TGTGCCTGGCGAGTGGGAGGTGCGCGCACCGGGGAGCTGTTTTTT
CAWRVGGARTGELFF
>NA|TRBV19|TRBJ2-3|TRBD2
TGTGCCAGCTTTAGCGGGAGAGGCACAGATACGCAGTATTTT
CASFSGRGTDTQYF
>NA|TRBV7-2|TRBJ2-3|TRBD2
TGTGCCAGCAGCTTAGGGGCGGGAGTAGGCACAGATACGCAGTATTTT
CASSLGAGVGTDTQYF
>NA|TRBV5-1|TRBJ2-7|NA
TGCGCCAGCAGCCTGGGAGGACTGGGAGGGGGCGAGCAGTACTTC
CASSLGGLGGGEQYF
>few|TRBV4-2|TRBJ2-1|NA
TGTGCCAGCAGCCAAGATGGCGGGGGCAGCTCCTACAATGAGCAGTTCTTC
CASSQDGGGSSYNEQFF
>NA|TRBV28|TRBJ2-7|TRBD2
TGTGCCAGCAGCCCGCCTAGCGGGGGTACCTACGAGCAGTACTTC
CASSPPSGGTYEQYF
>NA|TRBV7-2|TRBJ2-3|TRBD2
TGTGCCAGCAGCTCCCATCCGGGACTAGCGGGAGGGAGCACAGATACGCAGTATTTT
CASSSHPGLAGGSTDTQYF
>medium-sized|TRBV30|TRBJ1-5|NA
TGTGCCTGGAGTGGGTGGGACGCCGAAAATCAGCCCCAGCATTTT
CAWSGWDAENQPQHF
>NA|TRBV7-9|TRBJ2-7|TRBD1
TGTGCCAGCAACTTTGGGACAGCCTACGAGCAGTACTTC
CASNFGTAYEQYF
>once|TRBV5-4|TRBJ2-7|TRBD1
TGTGCCAGCAGCTTGGTGGTGACAGGGGGAACCTACGAGCAGTACTTC
CASSLVVTGGTYEQYF
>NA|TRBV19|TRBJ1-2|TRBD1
TGTGCCAGTAGTCGTTTCATGGGACAGGGTTTTAACTATGGCTACACCTTC
CASSRFMGQGFNYGYTF
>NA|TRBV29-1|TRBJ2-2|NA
TGCAGCGTACTAAGGGGAACCGGGGAGCTGTTTTTT
CSVLRGTGELFF
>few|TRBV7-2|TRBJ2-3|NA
TGTGCCAGCAGCTATAGTGGGAGCAGCACAGATACGCAGTATTTT
CASSYSGSSTDTQYF
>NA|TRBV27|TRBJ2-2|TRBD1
TGTGCCAGCAGTTTTAGGGTCGGACAGGCCACCGGGGAGCTGTTTTTT
CASSFRVGQATGELFF
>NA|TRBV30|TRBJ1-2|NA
TGTGCCTGGACAAGGGAGTTCTATGGCTACACCTTC
CAWTREFYGYTF
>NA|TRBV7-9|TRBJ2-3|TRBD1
TGTGCCAGCAGTTTGGGACAGAGCTTCACAGATACGCAGTATTTT
CASSLGQSFTDTQYF
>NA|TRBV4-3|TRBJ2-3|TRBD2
TGCGCCAGCAGCCAGGGGACTAGCGGGGGAGATACGCAGTATTTT
CASSQGTSGGDTQYF
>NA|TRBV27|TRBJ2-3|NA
TGTGCCAGCAGTTCCGGAGATACGCAGTATTTT
CASSSGDTQYF
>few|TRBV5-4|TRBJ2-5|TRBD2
TGTGCCAGCAGCTTGAGCGGGAGGGAAGAGACCCAGTACTTC
CASSLSGREETQYF
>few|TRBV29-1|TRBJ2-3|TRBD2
TGCAGCGTCTTCCCCGGGAGGGCCGGTACGCAGTATTTT
CSVFPGRAGTQYF
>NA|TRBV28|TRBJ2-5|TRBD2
TGTGCCAGCAGTTTCCCCGGGGGGGTTAGGGAGACCCAGTACTTC
CASSFPGGVRETQYF
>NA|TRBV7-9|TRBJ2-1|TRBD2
TGTGCCAGCAATTCTCACCGCGCGGGAGGGCCTGGGGATGAGCAGTTCTTC
CASNSHRAGGPGDEQFF
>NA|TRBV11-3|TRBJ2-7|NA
TGTGCCAGCAGCCCGGTCGGGGGTAGAGGCGAGCAGTACTTC
CASSPVGGRGEQYF
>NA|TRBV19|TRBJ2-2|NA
TGTGCCACCTGGGTCGCCGGGGAGCTGTTTTTT
CATWVAGELFF
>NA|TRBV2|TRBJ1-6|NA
TGTGCCAGCATAGAGGCAGGGGAAACTTCACCCCTCCACTTT
CASIEAGETSPLHF
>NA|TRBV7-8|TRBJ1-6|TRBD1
TGTGCCAGCAGCTTAGGGGACAGGGTGTCCTATAATTCACCCCTCCACTTT
CASSLGDRVSYNSPLHF
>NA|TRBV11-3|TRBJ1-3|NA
TGTGCCAGCAGCACAGGAGGGTACTCTGGAAACACCATATATTTT
CASSTGGYSGNTIYF
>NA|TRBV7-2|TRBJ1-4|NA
TGTGCCAGCAGCTTAGGAGTTGCAACTAATGAAAAACTGTTTTTT
CASSLGVATNEKLFF
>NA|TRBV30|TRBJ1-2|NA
TGTGCCTGGAGTGTGGGGTTCTATGGCTACACCTTC
CAWSVGFYGYTF